Listed below are T cell receptor beta chains from one sample, sequenced in a study of shared clonotypes between healthy human individuals. Some clones are missing from TCRdb's copy, which holds only in-frame ones; the method was immunoSEQ multiplex PCR. Of 2 million to 2.5 million clones listed, approximately 96% were seen once; the top ten hold approximately 0.13%. Sample: naive CD4+ T cells sorted from blood. The receptors come from a man younger than 35 in good health. Each CDR3 is given with its conserved first and last residue. Each record gives: V gene, D gene, J gene, clone size, CDR3 length, CDR3 protein, CDR3 DNA. A D gene is named only where the DNA matches it firmly. Size is stated for part of the rows, as once, few or many counts, or as a class when the clone is expanded.

TRBV18,TRBD1,TRBJ1-2,NA,14,CASSPGTENYGYTF,TGTGCCAGCTCACCCGGGACAGAAAACTATGGCTACACCTTC
TRBV10-3,TRBD2,TRBJ2-7,NA,16,CAISESTSGRAGEQYF,TGTGCCATCAGTGAGTCCACTAGCGGGAGGGCCGGCGAGCAGTACTTC
TRBV5-1,NA,TRBJ2-1,NA,15,CASSLVWGPANEQFF,TGCGCCAGCAGCTTGGTCTGGGGTCCCGCCAATGAGCAGTTCTTC
TRBV30,NA,TRBJ2-3,NA,13,CAWSRTARDTQYF,TGTGCCTGGAGCCGGACTGCGCGGGATACGCAGTATTTT
TRBV5-8,TRBD1,TRBJ1-5,NA,15,CASSPTGWGNQPQHF,TGTGCCAGCAGCCCGACAGGGTGGGGCAATCAGCCCCAGCATTTT
TRBV18,NA,TRBJ1-2,NA,14,CASITTLSGAGYTF,TGTGCCAGCATCACCACCCTGAGCGGGGCTGGCTACACCTTC
TRBV5-1,NA,TRBJ2-5,NA,13,CASSLVSKETQYF,TGCGCCAGCAGCTTGGTTAGCAAAGAGACCCAGTACTTC
TRBV19,TRBD1,TRBJ1-6,few,15,CASRLGTGVGSPLHF,TGTGCCAGTCGACTAGGGACAGGGGTTGGTTCACCCCTCCACTTT
TRBV19,TRBD1,TRBJ2-7,NA,15,CASTDPGTGVNEQYF,TGTGCCAGTACCGATCCCGGGACAGGGGTCAACGAGCAGTACTTC
TRBV7-9,TRBD2,TRBJ2-7,NA,13,CASGLAVSYEQYF,TGTGCCAGCGGACTAGCGGTATCCTACGAGCAGTACTTC
TRBV4-1,TRBD1,TRBJ1-4,NA,17,CASSQDLSGQTNEKLFF,TGCGCCAGCAGCCAAGATTTATCGGGACAGACTAATGAAAAACTGTTTTTT
TRBV7-9,NA,TRBJ1-4,NA,15,CASSLVTGTNEKLFF,TGTGCCAGCAGCTTAGTGACAGGAACTAATGAAAAACTGTTTTTT
TRBV5-1,NA,TRBJ2-1,once,14,CASAQEGSYNEQFF,TGCGCCAGCGCCCAAGAGGGGTCCTACAATGAGCAGTTCTTC
TRBV7-8,TRBD1,TRBJ2-1,NA,20,CASSFVRDRGKRESNNEQFF,TGTGCCAGCAGCTTCGTACGGGACAGGGGGAAGCGGGAGTCGAACAATGAGCAGTTCTTC
TRBV28,TRBD1,TRBJ1-6,NA,18,CASSAGQGSISYNSPLHF,TGTGCCAGCAGCGCGGGACAGGGCAGTATCTCCTATAATTCACCCCTCCACTTT
TRBV7-2,TRBD1,TRBJ1-2,NA,14,CASSFSDRAGGYTF,TGTGCCAGCAGCTTCTCGGACAGGGCAGGTGGCTACACCTTC
TRBV1,NA,TRBJ2-5,NA,14,CTSSQVAGEETQYF,TGCACCAGCAGCCAAGTAGCGGGAGAGGAGACCCAGTACTTC
TRBV5-4,NA,TRBJ2-2,NA,16,CASSPRLSANTGELFF,TGTGCCAGCAGCCCAAGACTCAGCGCGAACACCGGGGAGCTGTTTTTT